This T cell receptor (beta chain) was identified in a study of CD8 T cells in ankylosing spondylitis (dated 2017 in TCRdb). Regarding the study in general: The study profiled T cell receptor beta repertoires in healthy donors and ankylosing spondylitis patients to find disease-linked TCR variants. The whole study cohort included 108 healthy donors and 25 ankylosing spondylitis patients. Peripheral blood was sampled, and synovial fluid was also collected from ankylosing spondylitis patients. Broader findings and caveats from the paper: A TCR beta motif made up of under ten highly homologous amino acid variants appeared to be characteristic of blood from ankylosing spondylitis patients. Some TCR beta motif variants had previously been reported in synovial fluid and blood of reactive arthritis patients, which suggested common disease-initiation mechanisms. According to the report, matched synovial fluid samples from ankylosing spondylitis patients were significantly enriched for the disease-linked clones. The disease-linked clones had a CD8+ phenotype and were found at relatively low frequencies in peripheral blood.

This clonotype was observed many times. What antigen it recognizes has not been identified. No quality values exist for individual bases; no much larger clone is one base distant. The CDR3 runs 14 amino acids, cysteine and phenylalanine included. The DNA shown is the 42-base CDR3, in frame from base 1. From V the trimming removes 5 bases and from J it removes 6 bases, while the gene matches leave 6 bases of the junction unaccounted for. The sequencer listed for this sample is Illumina HiSeq 2500. Quantitative 5'-RACE with molecular barcodes was used to prepare TCR beta libraries. Turning to the authors' computational methods: A new computational method based on a probabilistic model of VDJ rearrangement was used to identify disease-linked TCR variants. Clones were called with MiXCR by TCRdb after fastp trimmed the public reads at Q25, and only in-frame beta chains were retained. Here each entry gathers all rows of one CDR3 protein and keeps the most common genes and DNA. The V and J calls reflect TCRdb's pipeline rather than the authors' work. This sample is represented by 150,000 or so distinct CDR3 sequences; 9.8% of them were singletons. The ten top clones hold around 15% of the sample.

The source material was blood, either unsorted or a sorted T cell fraction (not recorded which). The rearrangement joined TRBV12-3 or TRBV12-4 to TRBJ2-1, with 8 central nucleotides matching TRBD2. The clonotype originates from a female donor with ankylosing spondylitis or in good health (not recorded which). Here the CDR3 is given as CASSPDRGGNEQFF. In nucleotides, the sequence is TGTGCCAGCAGTCCTGACCGGGGGGGCAATGAGCAGTTCTTC.